The next 12 T cell receptor beta chains were all read from a single sample in a study of blood T cell repertoires in COVID-19. The repertoire was sequenced with immunoSEQ multiplex PCR; TCRdb's copy has only in-frame clones and lacks some. Of 200,000 to 300,000 clones listed, 70% to 90% are singletons. The sequenced material came from peripheral blood. Every receptor here comes from a young man with active or convalescent COVID-19.

Only a few counts were recorded for this clone. The CDR3 spells CASSLAGLSGGAPYF. The CDR3 DNA reads TGTGCCAGCAGCTTGGCGGGACTAAGCGGGGGGGCCCCGTACTTC. The J gene is TRBJ2-7, the V gene TRBV7-2; 10 bases line up with TRBD2. V was pared by 3 bases and J by 12 bases, with 14 bases of the junction left unmatched. The CDR3 spans 15 residues. Germline V gene sequence: CDR1 SGHTA, CDR2 FQGNSA. Using reference TRBV7-2 and TRBJ2-7 for the parts outside the CDR3, the full variable domain is GAGVSQSPSNKVTEKGKDVELRCDPISGHTALYWYRQSLGQGLEFLIYFQGNSAPDKSGLPSDRFSAERTGGSVSTLTIQRTQQEDSAVYLCASSLAGLSGGAPYFGPGTRLTVT.

This rearrangement joins TRBV5-1 to TRBJ2-7; possibly TRBD2 for D (6 bases). The germline CDR1 and CDR2 sequences are SGHRS and YFSETQ. V shed 4 bases and J shed 2 bases, with 13 bases lying between them. This CDR3 has 14 amino acids. The CDR3 bases are TGCGCCAGCAGCAATGACGGGGGAGCCTACGAGCAGTACTTC. It specifies CASSNDGGAYEQYF.

In the case of this clone: This specimen includes other DNA sequences encoding the same CDR3. The chain couples TRBV18 to TRBJ2-2, with 7 bases fitting TRBD1. This CDR3 has 15 amino acids. Germline trimming cut 3 bases from V and 1 base from J; bases unmatched to any gene: 2. Per germline, CDR1 KGHSH and CDR2 LQKENI. CDR3 sequence (DNA): TGTGCCAGCTCACCCCAGGGGGTGAACACCGGGGAGCTGTTTTTT. Its translation is CASSPQGVNTGELFF.

The chain joins TRBV12-3 or TRBV12-4 to TRBJ1-1, with D uncertain. V shed 8 bases and J shed 2 bases, with 12 bases lying between them. This CDR3 region has 13 residues. The CDR3: CASRAGINTEAFF. CDR3 nucleotides: TGTGCCAGCCGGGCGGGGATTAACACTGAAGCTTTCTTT.

The chain links TRBV6-1 to TRBJ1-6, with 9 bases identical to TRBD1. Unmatched junction bases numbered 7, after V lost 3 bases and J lost 1 base. The CDR3 covers 18 residues. Germline V gives CDR1 MNHNS, CDR2 SASEGT. The CDR3 nucleotides are TGTGCCAGCAGTGACCGACCGGGACAGGGATCCTATAATTCACCCCTCCACTTT. Translating it yields CASSDRPGQGSYNSPLHF.

The genes are TRBV5-1 and TRBJ1-6; D remains ambiguous. CDR1 and CDR2 (germline): SGHRS, YFSETQ. Trimming stripped 0 bases from V and 0 bases from J, with 4 bases between. The CDR3 is 15 residues long. CDR3 in DNA: TGCGCCAGCAGCTTGGGGAGCTCCTATAATTCACCCCTCCACTTT. Its translation is CASSLGSSYNSPLHF.

This clone was picked up one time. This chain links TRBV4-1 with TRBJ2-2; possible D gene TRBD1, 5 bases. Per the germline V gene, CDR1 is MGHRA and CDR2 is YSYEKL. This CDR3 spans 17 amino acids. V was cut by 0 bases and J by 0 bases, with 11 bases left in between. CDR3 DNA: TGCGCCAGCAGCCAAGAGTCGGGCAGGGCGAACACCGGGGAGCTGTTTTTT. Encoded protein: CASSQESGRANTGELFF.

The gene calls are TRBV6-5 and TRBJ2-1; 9 bases fit TRBD1. Looked up from germline, CDR1 is MNHEY and CDR2 is SVGAGI. This CDR3 contains 16 residues. V lost 2 bases to trimming and J lost 8 bases; unmatched junction nucleotides: 10. The chain's CDR3 is CASSYMDRGFMDEQFF. For the CDR3, the DNA is TGTGCCAGCAGTTACATGGACAGGGGTTTTATGGATGAGCAGTTCTTC.

This clone showed up just once. The genes are TRBV5-1 and TRBJ1-4, with 7 bases that match TRBD1. The CDR3 extends over 14 amino acids. Per germline, CDR1 SGHRS and CDR2 YFSETQ. V was pared by 0 bases and J by 8 bases, with 4 bases of the junction left unmatched. The CDR3 loop is CASSLVGTEEKLFF. DNA of the CDR3: TGCGCCAGCAGCTTGGTAGGGACAGAAGAAAAACTGTTTTTT.

The V and J genes are TRBV5-1 and TRBJ2-7, with 8 bases matching TRBD2. This CDR3 region has 15 residues. Germline CDR1 is SGHRS and CDR2 is YFSETQ. After removal of 0 bases from V and 6 bases from J, the junction contained 8 bases not matched to a gene. CDR3 amino acids: CASSLGGLGEIEQYF. The CDR3 DNA sequence: TGCGCCAGCAGCTTGGGGGGACTAGGCGAGATCGAGCAGTACTTC. Drawing the rest from reference TRBV5-1 and TRBJ2-7, the complete variable domain is KAGVTQTPRYLIKTRGQQVTLSCSPISGHRSVSWYQQTPGQGLQFLFEYFSETQRNKGNFPGRFSGRQFSNSRSEMNVSTLELGDSALYLCASSLGGLGEIEQYFGPGTRLTVT.

This clone has more than one count but fewer than ten. The CDR3: CASSLTVEGIATF. CDR3 DNA sequence: TGTGCCAGCAGCTTAACTGTCGAGGGAATAGCCACCTTC. This chain uses TRBV7-3 with TRBJ1-2; unclear D gene. V lost 0 bases and J lost 13, with 15 bases in between. The CDR3 is made up of 13 amino acids. Germline CDR1 reads SGHTA; CDR2 reads FQGTGA.

The chain has TRBV2 and TRBJ1-5; D unclear. Germline assignment: CDR1 SNHLY and CDR2 FYNNEI. Trimming stripped 4 bases from V and 1 base from J, with 11 bases between. CDR3 size: 15 residues. The CDR3 here is CASSVQQISNQPQHF. The CDR3 coding sequence is TGTGCCAGCAGTGTACAACAGATAAGCAATCAGCCCCAGCATTTT.